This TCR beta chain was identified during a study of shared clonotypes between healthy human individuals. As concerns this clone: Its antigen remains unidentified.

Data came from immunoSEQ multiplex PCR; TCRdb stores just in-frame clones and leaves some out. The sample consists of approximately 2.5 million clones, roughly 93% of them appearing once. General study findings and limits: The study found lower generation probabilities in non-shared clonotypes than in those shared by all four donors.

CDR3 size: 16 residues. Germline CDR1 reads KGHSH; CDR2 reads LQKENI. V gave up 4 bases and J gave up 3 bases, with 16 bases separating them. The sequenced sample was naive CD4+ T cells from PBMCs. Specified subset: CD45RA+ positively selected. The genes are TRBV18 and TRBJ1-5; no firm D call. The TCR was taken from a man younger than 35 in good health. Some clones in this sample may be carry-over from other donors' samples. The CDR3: CASSHSPPGSNQPQHF. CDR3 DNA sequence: TGTGCCAGCTCACACTCCCCGCCGGGATCCAATCAGCCCCAGCATTTT.